The source of this TCR beta chain is a study of T cells in Graves' hyperthyroidism and ophthalmopathy. Looking at the study overall: At the time of initial diagnosis and before any treatment, peripheral blood was collected. General study points: Through a model of 13 V-J features, ophthalmopathy was separated from stable hyperthyroidism. Ophthalmopathy was model-predicted a median about 6.9 months pre-onset.

Amplification targeted TCR beta CDR3 regions from RNA transcripts. Using the HTBI primer set, a first-round RT-PCR was run on the TCR CDR3. Each CDR3 protein gets one entry after TCRdb re-called the multiplex PCR reads with MiXCR. The sample holds about 400,000 distinct CDR3 sequences; approximately 14% are singletons and the top ten take approximately 5.8%. This clonotype was seen many times. The antigen is not known. Patients aged 18 to 65 with hyperthyroidism were newly diagnosed, with duration under 2 months. The CDR3 spans 15 residues. The V end lost 0 bases, the J end lost 2 bases, and 11 bases lay between the germline ends. Germline loops: CDR1 MNHEY, CDR2 SVGAGI.

The sequenced sample consisted of blood. The V gene is TRBV6-5, the J gene TRBJ2-7; D is ambiguous. The receptor was isolated from a woman in her late teens or twenties with Graves' hyperthyroidism. The CDR3: CASSYSENPTYEQYF. The DNA of the CDR3 is TGTGCCAGCAGTTACTCAGAGAATCCAACCTACGAGCAGTACTTC.